These 27 T cell receptor beta chains originate from one sample sequenced in a study of control samples from healthy donors and cancer patients. Here immunoSEQ multiplex PCR was the method, and the copy in TCRdb shows in-frame clones only, minus some. This table has 150,000 to 180,000 clones, approximately 94% appearing once. Sequenced input: blood. These receptors were collected from a man in his forties in good health.

J is TRBJ2-7 and V is TRBV30; D may be TRBD1 (6 bases). The germline V gene has CDR1 GTSNPN and CDR2 SVGIG (reference sequence). The CDR3 has 13 amino acids. V was clipped by 0 bases and J by 4 bases, with 10 bases between them. CDR3 in DNA: TGTGCCTGGAGTGTACTGGGGGCTTACGAGCAGTACTTC. Translating it yields CAWSVLGAYEQYF. Full variable domain (outside the CDR3, taken from reference TRBV30 and TRBJ2-7): SQTIHQWPATLVQPVGSPLSLECTVEGTSNPNLYWYRQAAGRGLQLLFYSVGIGQISSEVPQNLSASRPQDRQFILSSKKLLLSDSGFYLCAWSVLGAYEQYFGPGTRLTVT.

The rearrangement links TRBV13 to TRBJ1-1; TRBD1 matches 7 bases. The CDR3 extends over 15 amino acids. The ends lost 5 bases at V and 5 bases at J; junction bases unmatched: 11. Germline V gene lookup returns CDR1 PRHDT and CDR2 FYEKMQ (reference sequence). The CDR3 sequence: CASSLNGRGRTEAFF. In nucleotides, the CDR3 is TGTGCCAGCAGCCTTAATGGAAGGGGGCGGACTGAAGCTTTCTTT.

The V call is TRBV5-1, the J call TRBJ1-1; 11 positions agree with TRBD1. The germline gives CDR1 SGHRS, CDR2 YFSETQ. The V and J ends lost 4 bases and 5 bases, in that order; junction bases with no gene match: 10. The CDR3 covers 16 residues. CDR3: CASSLGQGARLTEAFF. The CDR3 coding sequence is TGCGCCAGCAGCCTAGGACAGGGGGCGAGGTTGACTGAAGCTTTCTTT.

V is TRBV19 and J is TRBJ1-1; TRBD1 matches at 8 bases. J was trimmed by 4 bases and V by 4 bases; bases with no gene match: 2. Germline CDR1 LNHDA, CDR2 SQIVND (reference sequence). This CDR3 has 13 amino acids. In nucleotides, the CDR3 is TGTGCCAGTAGTAAAACAGGGGGCACTGAAGCTTTCTTT. Encoded protein: CASSKTGGTEAFF.

The chain joins TRBV18 to TRBJ1-5; no reliable D call. Germline CDR1 reads KGHSH; CDR2 reads LQKENI. V was trimmed by 3 bases and J by 9 bases, leaving 12 bases between them. The CDR3 has 13 amino acids. CDR3 sequence (DNA): TGTGCCAGCTCACCTTCAGCCCAAACGCCCCAGCATTTT. Translation: CASSPSAQTPQHF.

The chain employs TRBV18 and TRBJ1-5; TRBD1 aligns across 8 bases. V lost 3 bases, J lost 9 bases, and 4 bases stayed unmatched. CDR1 KGHSH and CDR2 LQKENI come from the germline V gene. CDR3 length: 13 amino acids. The DNA for the CDR3 is TGTGCCAGCTCACCGTCACAGGGGGGGCCCCAGCATTTT. Protein sequence: CASSPSQGGPQHF.

V is TRBV6-1 and J is TRBJ2-1; D is undetermined. CDR1 is MNHNS and CDR2 is SASEGT in the germline V gene. The CDR3 is 13 residues long. Trimming left V 0 bases short and J 6 bases short, with 6 bases between. The CDR3 DNA is TGTGCCAGCAGTGAAGCCCCGTCCAATGAGCAGTTCTTC. This codes for CASSEAPSNEQFF.

The chain couples TRBV6-6 to TRBJ1-5, with D uncertain. The V end lost 8 bases, the J end lost 2 bases, and 10 bases lay between the germline ends. Germline values: CDR1 MNHNY, CDR2 SVGAGI (reference sequence). This CDR3 is 13 amino acids long. The CDR3 protein is CASDAQGNQPQHF. CDR3 sequence (DNA): TGTGCCAGCGACGCCCAGGGCAATCAGCCCCAGCATTTT.

The V gene is TRBV7-3, the J gene TRBJ2-5; 9 bases agree with TRBD1. Germline V CDR1 and CDR2: SGHTA, FQGTGA. The CDR3 is made up of 14 amino acids. After removal of 5 bases from V and 5 bases from J, the junction contained 6 bases not matched to a gene. The CDR3 coding sequence is TGTGCCAGCAGCCCCGGACAGGGGTTTGAGACCCAGTACTTC. Its protein is CASSPGQGFETQYF. Using reference TRBV7-3 and TRBJ2-5 for the parts outside the CDR3, the full variable domain is GAGVSQTPSNKVTEKGKYVELRCDPISGHTALYWYRQSLGQGPEFLIYFQGTGAADDSGLPNDRFFAVRPEGSVSTLKIQRTERGDSAVYLCASSPGQGFETQYFGPGTRLLVL.

CDR3 coding DNA: TGTGCCAGCAGGGGAGACAGGGGGAGTAACTATGGCTACACCTTC. Its protein product is CASRGDRGSNYGYTF. The chain links TRBV2 to TRBJ1-2; TRBD1 agrees at 9 bases. The CDR3 spans 15 residues. Per the germline V gene, CDR1 is SNHLY and CDR2 is FYNNEI. The trim removed 6 bases at V and 1 base at J, leaving 6 bases unmatched.

This chain joins TRBV24-1 and TRBJ2-6; D may match TRBD1 or TRBD2 (5 bases each). This CDR3 contains 16 residues. Germline V gene lookup returns CDR1 KGHDR and CDR2 SFDVKD. V lost 0 bases and J 2 bases, leaving 7 bases between the germline ends. The DNA of the CDR3 is TGTGCCACCAGTGATTTGCGGGGACCTGGGGCCAACGTCCTGACTTTC. Translating it yields CATSDLRGPGANVLTF.

This clone was seen a single time. The J gene is TRBJ1-2, the V gene TRBV7-2; TRBD1 might be the D (6 bases). This CDR3 region has 15 residues. V was cut by 5 bases and J by 6 bases, with 19 bases left in between. The germline V gene encodes CDR1 SGHTA and CDR2 FQGNSA. The CDR3: CASSPRGGHTHGYTF. The DNA for the CDR3 is TGTGCCAGCAGCCCCCGAGGGGGACATACTCATGGCTACACCTTC.

The chain combines TRBV27 with TRBJ1-4; 8 bases match TRBD1. V shed 1 base, J shed 7 bases, and the junction held 5 bases outside the gene matches. The CDR3 is 15 amino acids. Germline V gives CDR1 MNHEY, CDR2 SMNVEV (reference sequence). CDR3 DNA: TGTGCCAGCAGTTTATATACAGGGGGGAGTGAAAAACTGTTTTTT. It translates to CASSLYTGGSEKLFF.

The chain uses TRBV24-1 and TRBJ2-3; TRBD1 matches 9 bases. J gave up 3 bases and V 4 bases, and 4 bases lay outside the gene matches. The germline CDR1 and CDR2 sequences are KGHDR and SFDVKD. This CDR3 comprises 15 residues. CDR3 in amino acids: CATSDTGGRTDTQYF. The CDR3 DNA follows: TGTGCCACCAGTGACACAGGGGGCAGGACAGATACGCAGTATTTT.

This chain joins TRBV7-3 and TRBJ2-3; no definite D call. V was clipped by 2 bases and J by 2 bases, with 5 bases between them. This CDR3 is built from 13 residues. Germline CDR1 SGHTA, CDR2 FQGTGA. Here the CDR3 DNA reads TGTGCCAGCAGCTTACTACACACAGATACGCAGTATTTT. This translates into CASSLLHTDTQYF.

The chain couples TRBV2 to TRBJ2-7, with 8 nucleotides matching TRBD1. Germline CDR1 and CDR2: SNHLY and FYNNEI. The CDR3 consists of 14 residues. Germline trimming cut 6 bases from V and 4 bases from J; bases unmatched to any gene: 8. Here the CDR3 DNA reads TGTGCCAGCAGGGGACTGGACAGGGTTTACGAGCAGTACTTC. Protein: CASRGLDRVYEQYF.

This chain joins TRBV12-5 and TRBJ1-5; D is ambiguous. From germline, CDR1 is LGHNT and CDR2 FRNRAP. The CDR3 is 14 residues long. V lost 1 base, J lost 0 bases, and 4 bases lay in between. The CDR3 is CASGLGFSNQPQHF. In nucleotides, the CDR3 is TGTGCTAGTGGTTTGGGGTTTAGCAATCAGCCCCAGCATTTT.

The rearrangement joins TRBV6-5 to TRBJ1-5; D is possibly TRBD1 (6 bases). The CDR3 length is 15 residues. V dropped 4 bases and J dropped 4 bases, with 14 bases sitting between them. The germline gives CDR1 MNHEY, CDR2 SVGAGI. The CDR3 sequence: CASSSVGQGNQPQHF. CDR3 bases: TGTGCCAGCAGTTCGGTCGGCCAGGGGAATCAGCCCCAGCATTTT.

On this clone itself: This CDR3 is also generated by other DNA sequences in the sample. This chain joins TRBV4-1 and TRBJ1-1; D not resolved. The CDR3 length is 14 residues. Trimming pared 0 bases from V and 1 base from J, leaving 6 bases between. Per germline, CDR1 MGHRA and CDR2 YSYEKL. The CDR3 here is CASSQDRGNTEAFF. CDR3 DNA sequence: TGCGCCAGCAGCCAAGATCGGGGGAACACTGAAGCTTTCTTT.

The chain uses TRBV7-9 and TRBJ1-6, with D unresolved. Germline V lookup: CDR1 SEHNR, CDR2 FQNEAQ (reference sequence). The CDR3 spans 16 residues. Trimming shortened V by 1 base and J by 7 bases, and 14 bases separated the two germline ends. Here the CDR3 reads CASSLVGGRSNSPLHF. CDR3 in DNA: TGTGCCAGCAGCTTAGTGGGCGGACGGTCGAATTCACCCCTCCACTTT.

This chain links TRBV13 with TRBJ2-7, with TRBD1 matching over 11 bases. The CDR3 contains 14 residues. CDR1 is PRHDT and CDR2 is FYEKMQ in the germline V gene (reference sequence). V dropped 5 bases and J dropped 2; count of bases not matched to a gene: 2. The CDR3 coding sequence is TGTGCCAGCAGCAGGGACAGGGGGACCTACGAGCAGTACTTC. Translation: CASSRDRGTYEQYF.

The rearrangement links TRBV6-5 to TRBJ1-6; 9 positions agree with TRBD1. The CDR3 consists of 14 residues. The V segment lost 5 bases and the J segment 8 bases; nucleotides outside the gene matches: 4. CDR1 MNHEY and CDR2 SVGAGI come from the germline V gene. In DNA form, the CDR3 reads TGTGCCAGCAGTAGGGGGACAGGGTATTCACCCCTCCACTTT. This translates into CASSRGTGYSPLHF.

The V and J genes are TRBV3-1 (or the pseudogene TRBV3-2) and TRBJ2-3, with D maybe TRBD1 (5 bases). CDR1 and CDR2 (germline): LGHDT, YNNKEL (reference sequence). Trimming took off 0 bases at V and 2 bases at J, with 15 bases between the two ends. The CDR3 extends over 17 amino acids. The CDR3 protein is CASSQEVQVQYTDTQYF. The DNA for the CDR3 is TGTGCCAGCAGCCAAGAAGTACAGGTCCAATACACAGATACGCAGTATTTT.

The chain employs TRBV2 and TRBJ2-1; TRBD1 might be the D (6 bases). Germline CDR1 and CDR2: SNHLY and FYNNEI. This CDR3 region has 14 residues. V lost 7 bases and J lost 3, with 13 bases in between. The CDR3 region is CASKKGVDYNEQFF. In nucleotides, the CDR3 is TGTGCCAGCAAGAAGGGGGTAGACTACAATGAGCAGTTCTTC.

This CDR3 reads CASSLDPGNSPLHF. The CDR3 DNA reads TGTGCCAGCAGCTTAGATCCGGGTAATTCACCCCTCCACTTT. This chain joins TRBV7-9 and TRBJ1-6, with D unresolved. The CDR3 has 14 amino acids. The germline gives CDR1 SEHNR, CDR2 FQNEAQ (reference sequence). V lost 1 base and J lost 6, with 7 bases in between. Together with reference TRBV7-9 and TRBJ1-6, the CDR3 gives the full variable domain: DTGVSQNPRHKITKRGQNVTFRCDPISEHNRLYWYRQTLGQGPEFLTYFQNEAQLEKSRLLSDRFSAERPKGSFSTLEIQRTEQGDSAMYLCASSLDPGNSPLHFGNGTRLTVT.

The genes are TRBV27 and TRBJ1-1, with no clear D. Germline loops: CDR1 MNHEY, CDR2 SMNVEV (reference sequence). The CDR3 is 10 residues long. Between the trimmed V and J ends, which lost 6 bases and 5 bases, there was a span of 4 bases. The CDR3 here is CASRGTEAFF. The CDR3 nucleotides are TGTGCCAGCAGGGGGACTGAAGCTTTCTTT.

J is TRBJ2-3 and V is TRBV5-1, with D maybe TRBD2 (6 bases). Trimming removed 1 base at V and 9 bases at J, with 9 bases between. The CDR3 spans 12 residues. Germline V gene data show CDR1 as SGHRS and CDR2 as YFSETQ. The CDR3 loop is CASSLTAGTQYF. The CDR3 DNA is TGCGCCAGCAGCTTGACGGCGGGAACGCAGTATTTT.